This T cell receptor beta chain was documented in a study of T and B cells in COVID-19 patients (dated by TCRdb to the early 2020s). Describing the broader study: In this study, adaptive immunity was profiled in COVID-19 patients who either had active infection or had recovered, using TRB and IGH repertoire sequencing of peripheral blood. A recovered cohort was made up of some 18 patients contributing 20 to 25 samples, mostly after mild to moderate COVID-19 managed as outpatients. The recovered cohort had a median age of roughly 30 years, compared with 55 to 85 years in the active-infection cohort. Critical illness requiring mechanical ventilation or ECMO was present in about 65% of the roughly 20 patients in the active-infection cohort. Comorbidities linked to unfavorable COVID-19 outcome were present in about 90% of the roughly 20 patients in the active-infection cohort. Over 7.5 million TCR sequences were analysed from a TCR and BCR sequence repository that comprised 30 to 45 patients and 65 or so time points. Two patients were included in both the recovered and active cohorts because samples were available from active disease and after recovery. An age-matched reference group of 35 to 45 healthy donors negative for COVID-19 antibodies served as the comparison for repertoire analyses. As many as 9 follow-up blood samples were collected from each patient, and in some individuals these samples spanned different disease stages.

This clonotype was counted many times. Its recognized antigen is unknown. No base-level quality is on record; no much larger clone is a single base apart. Genomic DNA extracted from blood was used in amounts of about 250-550 ng for amplification of TRB repertoires. What the research found in general, with its limitations: During active COVID-19 the TRB repertoires were highly clonal, but at recovery diversity and richness rose above the levels seen in healthy donors. Few blood samples were available from mildly ill patients while symptoms were present or from severe cases at early time points. Specific T cell subsets (CD4+/Treg/CD8+) and sorted SARS-CoV-2-responsive or tetramer+ T cells had not yet been sequenced, and these experiments were ongoing. Strongly skewed TRBV/TRBJ gene usage was reported in patients with COVID-19. The size of the cohort was considered insufficient for assessing HLA contributions to COVID-19 susceptibility or severity. A total of approximately 2,300 exclusive TCR clusters, including under 40 low-pGen clusters, were found in the recovered cohort. The reported TCR clusters were said to need prospective validation before any clinical use.

Sequencing was performed on an Illumina MiSeq. Multiplex PCR with BIOMED2 TRB-A/B primer pools was used to amplify TRB rearrangements. Illumina-compatible adapters and 7-nucleotide sample barcodes were attached to the amplicons through two consecutive PCRs. All library PCRs used Phusion HS II polymerase. The amplicons were purified from gel with the NucleoSpin Gel and PCR Clean-up kit, measured on Qubit, and combined at roughly 4 nM. The quality of the amplicon pool was checked on an Agilent 2100 Bioanalyzer prior to Illumina next-generation sequencing. The authors' analysis ran thus. Annotation of TRB rearrangements was done in MiXCR 3.0.8 with the default MiXCR reference library. Non-productive reads and sequences with fewer than 2 reads were excluded, and each unique CDR3 nucleotide sequence counted as one clone. Clonality, diversity, richness and V-J gene usage were calculated in R 3.5.1. GLIPH2 was used for TCR clustering by CDR3 similarity, and generation probabilities were calculated by OLGA. GLIPH2 clusters were kept only when the clusters contained at least four unique TCR clonotypes present in at least three individuals. The public sequencing data were trimmed at Q25 with fastp and processed into clonotypes with MiXCR by TCRdb, which kept only in-frame beta chains. Entries are consolidated by CDR3 protein sequence, retaining the most common genes and DNA. Clone size and V and J calls follow TCRdb, not the original study. The sample yields about 5,100 distinct CDR3 sequences; under 25% were counted once. Roughly 3% of the sample lies in the top ten.

This TCR derives from a human donor with active COVID-19. Sequenced sample: blood.

The DNA sequence is TGTGCCAGCAGTTTACCCCTAGGTACGCAGTATTTT. Its product reads: CASSLPLGTQYF. The V and J genes are TRBV12-3 or TRBV12-4 and TRBJ2-3; the D gene lacks a confident call. The CDR3 numbers 12 residues from cysteine through phenylalanine. This entry keeps only the CDR3 DNA: 36 bases, framed from base 1. The V and J ends are trimmed by 2 bases and 8 bases, leaving 8 bases between them.